The text below deals with one T cell receptor (beta chain). The data were obtained in a study of blood T cell repertoires in COVID-19. The wider study: The United States, Italy and Spain were the sources of the acute and convalescent COVID-19 samples. Sources were T cells, B-cell-depleted T cells, or PBMCs; the material itself was cDNA or gDNA.

Looked up from germline, CDR1 is KGHSH and CDR2 is LQKENI. The CDR3 has 15 amino acids. V lost 2 bases, J lost 0 bases, and 11 bases lay in between. Per the original methods: Reference gene primer amplification yielded estimated nucleated cell counts. Assay: immunoSEQ multiplex PCR; the TCRdb copy retains only in-frame clones and omits some. V, J and clone size are taken as reported in that table, and D and trimming were inferred from the DNA itself. The sample has about 300,000 clones; about 91% are singletons. The V and J genes are TRBV18 and TRBJ2-7; D perhaps matches TRBD1 (5 bases). This TCR derives from a young woman who had recovered from COVID-19. The sequencing sample was made of peripheral blood. CDR3 loop: CASSPGHLSSYEQYF. In nucleotides, the CDR3 is TGTGCCAGCTCACCAGGACACCTGAGCTCCTACGAGCAGTACTTC.